Listed below are T cell receptor beta chains from one sample, sequenced in a study of Tregs in tolerant kidney transplant recipients. Sequencing used immunoSEQ multiplex PCR; TCRdb keeps in-frame clones, though not all of them. The data contain around 85,000 clones, approximately 90% of them singletons. The material sequenced was Tregs from blood, taken before the transplant. These receptors were obtained from a human donor who received a combined kidney and bone marrow transplant. CDR3s include the opening cysteine and the closing phenylalanine or tryptophan.

CDR3aa,v_gene
CASSYGQLSNQPQHF,TRBV6-6
CASSDRAGGPNEQYF,TRBV2
CASRIGGGHGYTF,TRBV6-1
CASGSRRGPYEQYF,TRBV2
CASSLWTSGRATEKFNEQFF,TRBV5-1
CASSRTVPAYEQYF,TRBV6-1
CASSLYGPDGYTF,TRBV7-8
CAWSVQENTEAFF,TRBV30
CASSPDRYEQYF,TRBV18
CASSPSGGYTEAFF,TRBV6-1
CASSHLPGSSGNTIYF,TRBV5-1
CASTSNDRGPYGYTF,TRBV19
CASSRGTGRSYEQYF,TRBV28
CSAAGTSGSYDEQFF,TRBV29-1
CASSLYAGELFF,TRBV7-2
CASSTDRVGYTF,TRBV5-1
CSAWGGTAQETQYF,TRBV29-1
CASSGRDRGNQPQHF,TRBV2
CASSPRETEAFF,TRBV18
CASHRAGTSGESWQYF,TRBV28
CASSVDLGLTDTQYF,TRBV9
CASSKANRGSGANVLTF,TRBV27
CASSPPSGAYGYTF,TRBV28
CASSSRQGGTEAFF,TRBV6-5
CASSWGGSSYEQYF,TRBV7-2
CASTGGGSNTEAFF,TRBV7-9
CAIRDPSGRGTGELFF,TRBV10-3
CSVPAGGTQETQYF,TRBV29-1
CASIRDVYSNQPQHF,TRBV6-1
CASSGQSNYGYTF,TRBV7-2
CASNAGDILLAKNIQYF,TRBV19
CASSQGDRDIPSF,TRBV4-2
CASSPRRWNTGELFF,TRBV5-1
CASSLTSGSLNEQYF,TRBV6-6
CASSLAPPTGGYTF,TRBV7-2
CASSLSQGPGGELFF,TRBV28
CASSYSQANSGNTIYF,TRBV6-5
CASSLQTSQETQYF,TRBV5-1
CASSPGRAGETQYF,TRBV28
CASSSTGTNYNEQFF,TRBV19
CASSQETVLSGRTDTQYF,TRBV4-3
CASSKDPRYPNMGPKENTEAFF,TRBV21-1
CASSFDRVESAEAFF,TRBV5-1
CASSLNYEQYF,TRBV7-2
CASIRSSVSSYEQYF,TRBV28
CASSPGQGAGYGYTF,TRBV4-2
CASSYTEDEQYF,TRBV18